The 7 T cell receptor beta chains listed next were all sequenced from one sample in a study of identical twins. TCRdb called the 5' RACE reads again in MiXCR, with one record for every CDR3 protein. The sample comprises some 1,700,000 distinct CDR3 sequences, 32% of which are singletons, and approximately 0.25% rests with the top ten. Sequencing was carried out using cord blood. The receptors here all came from a newborn girl in good health.

The gene calls are TRBV20-1 and TRBJ1-5; D may be TRBD1 (5 bases). Germline V lookup: CDR1 DFQATT, CDR2 SNEGSKA (reference sequence). V lost 0 bases and J lost 2, with 11 bases in between. The CDR3 runs to 15 residues. The CDR3 DNA sequence: TGCAGTGCTAGAGATCACGGGGACGGCAATCAGCCCCAGCATTTT. Translated: CSARDHGDGNQPQHF.

This clonotype was seen only once. The chain uses TRBV29-1 and TRBJ1-1; 8 nucleotides align to TRBD1. V trimming: 7 bases; J trimming: 4 bases; junction bases outside the gene matches: 8. CDR3 length: 13 residues. CDR1 is SQVTM and CDR2 is ANQGSEA in the germline V gene. This chain's CDR3 is CSAGDRLSTEAFF. The CDR3 nucleotides read TGCAGCGCTGGGGACAGGCTGAGCACTGAAGCTTTCTTT. Full variable domain (rest looked up from reference TRBV29-1 and TRBJ1-1): SAVISQKPSRDICQRGTSLTIQCQVDSQVTMMFWYRQQPGQSLTLIATANQGSEATYESGFVIDKFPISRPNLTFSTLTVSNMSPEDSSIYLCSAGDRLSTEAFFGQGTRLTVV.

This clonotype was recorded once. This chain uses TRBV28 with TRBJ2-7; TRBD1 might be the D (6 bases). Looked up from germline, CDR1 is MDHEN and CDR2 is SYDVKM. With 7 bases removed from V and 9 bases from J, the gap between germline ends came to 16 bases. The CDR3 totals 12 residues. The CDR3 DNA reads as TGTGCCAGCACCTTTATTCAGGGGCGGCAGTACTTC. This sequence encodes CASTFIQGRQYF.

The chain employs TRBV5-1 and TRBJ1-4, with 9 bases that match TRBD1. Germline V gene sequence: CDR1 SGHRS, CDR2 YFSETQ. The CDR3 is made up of 15 amino acids. The junction had 3 bases not matched to a gene; V was cut back by 0 bases and J by 6 bases. Here the CDR3 reads CASSLAGQGYEKLFF. CDR3 nucleotides: TGCGCCAGCAGCTTGGCGGGACAGGGTTATGAAAAACTGTTTTTT.

The chain recombines TRBV20-1 with TRBJ1-1; 9 positions agree with TRBD1. From germline, CDR1 is DFQATT and CDR2 SNEGSKA (reference sequence). J was trimmed by 9 bases and V by 0 bases; bases with no gene match: 8. This CDR3 has 14 residues. The CDR3 DNA follows: TGCAGTGCTAGAGATGTGGGACAGGGATACAAAGCTTTCTTT. Translated, it gives CSARDVGQGYKAFF.

This clonotype occurred a few times. The genes are TRBV25-1 and TRBJ1-4, with D possibly being TRBD1 (6 bases). CDR3 length: 15 amino acids. Germline CDR1 MGHDK, CDR2 SYGVNS. V lost 3 bases and J 7 bases, leaving 15 bases between the germline ends. The CDR3 nucleotides are TGTGCCAGCAGTGAGAGGGGGGAGGAAGGTGAAAAACTGTTTTTT. Amino acid sequence: CASSERGEEGEKLFF.

This clonotype was observed once. The chain joins TRBV18 to TRBJ1-3; weak D call: TRBD1 (5 bases). The germline CDR1 and CDR2 sequences are KGHSH and LQKENI. The V end was cut by 3 bases, the J end by 6 bases, with 21 bases between. CDR3 length: 17 amino acids. The CDR3, as DNA: TGTGCCAGCTCACCGATTAGACAGAGCCTCACTGAAAACACCATATATTTT. It encodes CASSPIRQSLTENTIYF.